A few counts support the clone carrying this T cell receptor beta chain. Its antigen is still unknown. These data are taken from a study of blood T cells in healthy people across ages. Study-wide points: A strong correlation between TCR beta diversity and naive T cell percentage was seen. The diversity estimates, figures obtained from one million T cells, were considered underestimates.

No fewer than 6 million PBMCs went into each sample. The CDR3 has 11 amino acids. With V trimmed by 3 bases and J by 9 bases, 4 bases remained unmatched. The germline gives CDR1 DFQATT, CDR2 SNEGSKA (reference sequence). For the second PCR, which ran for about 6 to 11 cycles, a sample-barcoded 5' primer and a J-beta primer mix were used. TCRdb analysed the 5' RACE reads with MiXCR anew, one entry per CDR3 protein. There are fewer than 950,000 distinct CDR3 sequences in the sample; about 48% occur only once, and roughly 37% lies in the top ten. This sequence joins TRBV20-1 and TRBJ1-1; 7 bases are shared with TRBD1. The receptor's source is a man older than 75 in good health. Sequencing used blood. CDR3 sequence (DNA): TGCAGTGCTAGCCTGACAGGGAAAGCTTTCTTT. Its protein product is CSASLTGKAFF.